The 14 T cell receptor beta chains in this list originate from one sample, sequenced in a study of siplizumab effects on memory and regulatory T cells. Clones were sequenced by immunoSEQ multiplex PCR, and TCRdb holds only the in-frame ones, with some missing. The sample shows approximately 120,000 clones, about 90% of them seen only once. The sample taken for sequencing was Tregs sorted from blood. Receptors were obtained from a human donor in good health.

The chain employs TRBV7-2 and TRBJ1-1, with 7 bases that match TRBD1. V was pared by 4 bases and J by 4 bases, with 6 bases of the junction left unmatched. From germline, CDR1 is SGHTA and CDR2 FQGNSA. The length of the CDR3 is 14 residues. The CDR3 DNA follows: TGTGCCAGCAGCTCCGGGACAGTGTTCACTGAAGCTTTCTTT. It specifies CASSSGTVFTEAFF.

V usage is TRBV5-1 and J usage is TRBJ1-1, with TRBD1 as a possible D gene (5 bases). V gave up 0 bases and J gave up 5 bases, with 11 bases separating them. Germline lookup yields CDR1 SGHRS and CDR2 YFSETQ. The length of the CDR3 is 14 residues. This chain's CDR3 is CASSLVTESTEAFF. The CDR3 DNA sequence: TGCGCCAGCAGCTTGGTGACAGAGTCTACTGAAGCTTTCTTT.

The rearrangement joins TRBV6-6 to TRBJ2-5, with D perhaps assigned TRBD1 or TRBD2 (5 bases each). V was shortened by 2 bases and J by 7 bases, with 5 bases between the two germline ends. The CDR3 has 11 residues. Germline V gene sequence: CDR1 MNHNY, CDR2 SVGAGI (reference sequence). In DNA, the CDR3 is TGTGCCAGCAGTTACGGGGGGACCCAGTACTTC. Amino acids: CASSYGGTQYF.

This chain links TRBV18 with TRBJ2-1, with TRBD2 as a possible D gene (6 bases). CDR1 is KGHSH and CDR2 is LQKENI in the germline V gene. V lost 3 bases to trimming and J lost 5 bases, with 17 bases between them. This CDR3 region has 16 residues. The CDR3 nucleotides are TGTGCCAGCTCACCCTTTGGCGGGGTAACCCACAATGAGCAGTTCTTC. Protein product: CASSPFGGVTHNEQFF. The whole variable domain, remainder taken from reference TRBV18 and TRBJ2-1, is NAGVMQNPRHLVRRRGQEARLRCSPMKGHSHVYWYRQLPEEGLKFMVYLQKENIIDESGMPKERFSAEFPKEGPSILRIQQVVRGDSAAYFCASSPFGGVTHNEQFFGPGTRLTVL.

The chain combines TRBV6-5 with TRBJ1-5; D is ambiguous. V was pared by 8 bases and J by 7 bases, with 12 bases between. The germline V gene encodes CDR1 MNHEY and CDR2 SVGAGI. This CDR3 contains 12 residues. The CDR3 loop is CASSDAGQPQHF. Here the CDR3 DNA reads TGTGCCAGCTCAGACGCCGGGCAGCCCCAGCATTTT.

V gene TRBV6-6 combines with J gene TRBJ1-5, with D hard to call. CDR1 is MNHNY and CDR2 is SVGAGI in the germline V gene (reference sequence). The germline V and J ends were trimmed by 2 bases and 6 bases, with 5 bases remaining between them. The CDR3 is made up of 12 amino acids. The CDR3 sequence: CASSYLGQPQHF. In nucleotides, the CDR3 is TGTGCCAGCAGTTACCTAGGTCAGCCCCAGCATTTT.

The CDR3 DNA sequence: TGTGCCAGCAGCTCCCAGGGGACCCTGGCTAACTATGGCTACACCTTC. Amino acids: CASSSQGTLANYGYTF. The V call is TRBV5-6, the J call TRBJ1-2, with D tentatively TRBD1 (6 bases). V was clipped by 3 bases and J by 0 bases, with 15 bases between them. Germline CDR1 is SGHDT and CDR2 is YYEEEE. The CDR3 runs 16 residues.

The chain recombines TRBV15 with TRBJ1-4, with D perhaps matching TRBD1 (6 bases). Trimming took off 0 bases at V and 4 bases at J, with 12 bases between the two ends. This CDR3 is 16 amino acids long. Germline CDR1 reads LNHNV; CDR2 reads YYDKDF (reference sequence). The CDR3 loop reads CATSRDTGLINEKLFF. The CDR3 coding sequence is TGTGCCACCAGCAGAGATACAGGGCTGATTAATGAAAAACTGTTTTTT.

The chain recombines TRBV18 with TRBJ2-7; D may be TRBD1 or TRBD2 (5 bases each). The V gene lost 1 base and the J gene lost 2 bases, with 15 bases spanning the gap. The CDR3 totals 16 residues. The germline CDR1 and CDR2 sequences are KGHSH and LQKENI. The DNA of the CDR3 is TGTGCCAGCTCACCACAACTGGGGTGGGACGCCTACGAGCAGTACTTC. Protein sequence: CASSPQLGWDAYEQYF.

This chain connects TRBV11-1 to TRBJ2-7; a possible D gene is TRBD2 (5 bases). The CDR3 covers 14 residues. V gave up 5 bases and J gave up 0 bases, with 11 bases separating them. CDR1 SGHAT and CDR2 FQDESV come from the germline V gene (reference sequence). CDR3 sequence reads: CASSTRGYSYEQYF. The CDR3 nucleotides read TGTGCCAGCAGCACTAGAGGGTACTCCTACGAGCAGTACTTC.

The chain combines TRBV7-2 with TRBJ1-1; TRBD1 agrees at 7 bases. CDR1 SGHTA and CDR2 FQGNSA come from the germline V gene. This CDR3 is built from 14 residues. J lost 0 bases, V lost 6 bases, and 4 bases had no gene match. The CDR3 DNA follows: TGTGCCAGCAGATCGGACAGGCTGAACACTGAAGCTTTCTTT. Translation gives CASRSDRLNTEAFF.

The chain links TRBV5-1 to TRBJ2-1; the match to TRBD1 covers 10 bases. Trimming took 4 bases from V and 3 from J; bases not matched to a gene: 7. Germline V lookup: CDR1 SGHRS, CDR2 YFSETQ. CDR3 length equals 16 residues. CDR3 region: CASSRGQGGNYNEQFF. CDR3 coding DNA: TGCGCCAGCAGCCGCGGACAGGGGGGGAACTACAATGAGCAGTTCTTC.

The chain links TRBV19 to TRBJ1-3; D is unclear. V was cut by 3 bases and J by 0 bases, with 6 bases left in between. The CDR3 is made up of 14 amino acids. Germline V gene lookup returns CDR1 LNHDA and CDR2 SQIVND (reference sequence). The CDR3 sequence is CASSIPGSGNTIYF. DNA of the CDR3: TGTGCCAGTAGTATCCCGGGCTCTGGAAACACCATATATTTT.

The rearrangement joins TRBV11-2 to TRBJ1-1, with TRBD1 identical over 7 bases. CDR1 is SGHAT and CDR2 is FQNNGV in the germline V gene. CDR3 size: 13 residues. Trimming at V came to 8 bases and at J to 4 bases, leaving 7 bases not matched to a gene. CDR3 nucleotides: TGTGCCAGCGGCGTCAGGGGGGCCACTGAAGCTTTCTTT. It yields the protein CASGVRGATEAFF.